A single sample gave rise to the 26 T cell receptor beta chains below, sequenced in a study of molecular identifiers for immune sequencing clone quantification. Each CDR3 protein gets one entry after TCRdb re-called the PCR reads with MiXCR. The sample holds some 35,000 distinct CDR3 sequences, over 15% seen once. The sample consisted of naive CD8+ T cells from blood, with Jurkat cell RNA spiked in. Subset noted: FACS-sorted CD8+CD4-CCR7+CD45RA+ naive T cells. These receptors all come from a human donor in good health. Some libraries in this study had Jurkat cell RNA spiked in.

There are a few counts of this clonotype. The DNA for the CDR3 is TGTGCCAGCAGCCAAGAGCAGGGTATCGCCGGGGAGCTGTTTTTT. Translation: CASSQEQGIAGELFF. This chain uses TRBV4-2 with TRBJ2-2, with D perhaps TRBD1 (5 bases). The V end was cut by 0 bases, the J end by 6 bases, with 11 bases between. Germline loops: CDR1 LGHNA, CDR2 YNFKEQ. The CDR3 is 15 amino acids.

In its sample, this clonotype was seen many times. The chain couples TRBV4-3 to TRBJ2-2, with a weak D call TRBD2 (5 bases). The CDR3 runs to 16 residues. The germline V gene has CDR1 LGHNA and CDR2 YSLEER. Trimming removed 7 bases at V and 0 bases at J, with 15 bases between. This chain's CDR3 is CASTLATEANTGELFF. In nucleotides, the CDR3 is TGCGCCAGCACTCTGGCGACGGAGGCGAACACCGGGGAGCTGTTTTTT.

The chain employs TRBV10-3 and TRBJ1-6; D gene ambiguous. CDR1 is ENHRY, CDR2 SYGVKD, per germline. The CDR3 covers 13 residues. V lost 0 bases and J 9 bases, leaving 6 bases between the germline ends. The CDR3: CAISESGSSPLHF. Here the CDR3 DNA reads TGTGCCATCAGTGAGTCGGGGAGTTCACCCCTCCACTTT.

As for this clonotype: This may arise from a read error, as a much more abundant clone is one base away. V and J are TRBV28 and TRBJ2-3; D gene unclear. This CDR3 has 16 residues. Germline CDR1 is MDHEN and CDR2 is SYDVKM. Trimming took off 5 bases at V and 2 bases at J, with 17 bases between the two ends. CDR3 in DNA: TGTGCCAGCAGTCCCATAGGCGTAATGACCACAGATACGCAGTATTTT. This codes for CASSPIGVMTTDTQYF.

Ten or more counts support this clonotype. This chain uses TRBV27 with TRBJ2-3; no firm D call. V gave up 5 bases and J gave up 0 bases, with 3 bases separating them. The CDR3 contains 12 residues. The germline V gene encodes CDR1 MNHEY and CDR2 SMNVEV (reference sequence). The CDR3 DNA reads TGTGCCAGCAGTCCCAGCACAGATACGCAGTATTTT. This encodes CASSPSTDTQYF.

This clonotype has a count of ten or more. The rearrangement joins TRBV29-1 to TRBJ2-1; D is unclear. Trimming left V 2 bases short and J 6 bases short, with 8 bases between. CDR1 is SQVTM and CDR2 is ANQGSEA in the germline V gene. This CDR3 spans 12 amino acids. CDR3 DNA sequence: TGCAGCGTTGAATGGTGGAGCAATGAGCAGTTCTTC. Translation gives CSVEWWSNEQFF.

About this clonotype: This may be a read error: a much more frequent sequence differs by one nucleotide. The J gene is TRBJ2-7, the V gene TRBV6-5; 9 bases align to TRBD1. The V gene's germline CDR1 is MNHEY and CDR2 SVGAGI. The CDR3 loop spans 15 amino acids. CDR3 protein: CVSSARDRDEYEQYF. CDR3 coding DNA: TGTGTCAGCAGTGCCCGGGACAGGGATGAGTACGAGCAGTACTTC.

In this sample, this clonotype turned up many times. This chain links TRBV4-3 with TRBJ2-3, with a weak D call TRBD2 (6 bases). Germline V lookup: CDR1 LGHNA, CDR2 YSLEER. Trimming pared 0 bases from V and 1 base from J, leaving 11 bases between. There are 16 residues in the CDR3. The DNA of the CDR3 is TGCGCCAGCAGCCAAGACCGCGGGGCCCGCACAGATACGCAGTATTTT. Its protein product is CASSQDRGARTDTQYF.

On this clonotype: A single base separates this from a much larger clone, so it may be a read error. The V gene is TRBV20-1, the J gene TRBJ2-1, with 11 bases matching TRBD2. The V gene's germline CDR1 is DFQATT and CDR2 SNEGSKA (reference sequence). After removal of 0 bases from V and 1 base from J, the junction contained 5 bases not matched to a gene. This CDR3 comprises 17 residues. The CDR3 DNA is TGCAGTGCTAGAGATTTAGCGGGAGGGTCGTCCTACAATGAGCAGTTCTTC. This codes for CSARDLAGGSSYNEQFF.

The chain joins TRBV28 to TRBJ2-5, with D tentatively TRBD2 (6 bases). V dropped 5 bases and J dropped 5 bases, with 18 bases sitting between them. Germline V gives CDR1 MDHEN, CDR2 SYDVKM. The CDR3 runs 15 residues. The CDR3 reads CASSLRTAGGETQYF. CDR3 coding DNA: TGTGCCAGCAGTCTCCGGACGGCTGGGGGGGAGACCCAGTACTTC.

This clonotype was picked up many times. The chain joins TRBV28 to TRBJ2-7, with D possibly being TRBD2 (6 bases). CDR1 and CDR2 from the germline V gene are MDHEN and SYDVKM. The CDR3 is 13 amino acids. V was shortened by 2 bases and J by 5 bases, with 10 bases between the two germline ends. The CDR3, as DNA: TGTGCCAGCAGTTTACTGGGGGGAAACGAGCAGTACTTC. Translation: CASSLLGGNEQYF.

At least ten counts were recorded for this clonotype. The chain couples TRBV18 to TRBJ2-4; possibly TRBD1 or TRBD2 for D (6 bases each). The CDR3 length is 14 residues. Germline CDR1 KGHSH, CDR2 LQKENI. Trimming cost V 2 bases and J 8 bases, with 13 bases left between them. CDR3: CASSPGGPLDIQYF. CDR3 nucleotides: TGTGCCAGCTCACCAGGGGGGCCTTTGGACATTCAGTACTTC.

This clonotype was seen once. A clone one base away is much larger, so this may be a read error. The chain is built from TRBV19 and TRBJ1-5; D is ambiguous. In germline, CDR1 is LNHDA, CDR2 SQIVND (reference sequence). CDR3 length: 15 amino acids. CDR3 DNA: TGTGCCAGTAGTATAGATGGGGTAGCAAATCAGCACCAGCATTTT. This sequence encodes CASSIDGVANQHQHF.

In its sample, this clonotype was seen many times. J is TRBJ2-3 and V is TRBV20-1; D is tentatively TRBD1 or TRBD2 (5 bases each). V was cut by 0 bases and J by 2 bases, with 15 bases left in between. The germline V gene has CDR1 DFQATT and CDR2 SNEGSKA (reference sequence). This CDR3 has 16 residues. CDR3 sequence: CSARDLLGPDTDTQYF. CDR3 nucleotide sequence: TGCAGTGCTAGAGATTTGTTGGGACCGGACACAGATACGCAGTATTTT.

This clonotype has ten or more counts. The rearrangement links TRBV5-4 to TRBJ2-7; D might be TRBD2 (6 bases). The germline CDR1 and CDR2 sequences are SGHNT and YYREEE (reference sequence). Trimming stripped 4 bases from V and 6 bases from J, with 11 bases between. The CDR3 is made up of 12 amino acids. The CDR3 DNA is TGTGCCAGCAGCCCCGGGGGATCCGAGCAGTACTTC. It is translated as CASSPGGSEQYF.

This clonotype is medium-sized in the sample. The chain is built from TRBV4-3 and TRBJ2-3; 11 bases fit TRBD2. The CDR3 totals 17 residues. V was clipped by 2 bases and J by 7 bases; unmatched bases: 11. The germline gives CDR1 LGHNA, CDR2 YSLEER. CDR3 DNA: TGCGCCAGCAGCCAAACCGGGACTAGCGGCTTTGTGTATACGCAGTATTTT. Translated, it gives CASSQTGTSGFVYTQYF.

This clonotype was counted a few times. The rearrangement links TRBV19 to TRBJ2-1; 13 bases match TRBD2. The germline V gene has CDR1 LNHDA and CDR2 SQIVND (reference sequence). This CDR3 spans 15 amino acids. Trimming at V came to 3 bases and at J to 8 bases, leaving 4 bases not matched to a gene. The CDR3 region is CASSITSGGAHEQFF. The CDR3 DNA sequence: TGTGCCAGTAGTATCACTAGCGGGGGGGCGCATGAGCAGTTCTTC.

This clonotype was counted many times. The CDR3 bases are TGTGCCAGTAGTACCTACTCACAGGGGAATGAGCAGTTCTTC. Its translation: CASSTYSQGNEQFF. This chain joins TRBV19 and TRBJ2-1; 7 bases line up with TRBD1. CDR3 length: 14 amino acids. CDR1 and CDR2 (germline): LNHDA, SQIVND (reference sequence). The trim removed 4 bases at V and 7 bases at J, leaving 7 bases unmatched.

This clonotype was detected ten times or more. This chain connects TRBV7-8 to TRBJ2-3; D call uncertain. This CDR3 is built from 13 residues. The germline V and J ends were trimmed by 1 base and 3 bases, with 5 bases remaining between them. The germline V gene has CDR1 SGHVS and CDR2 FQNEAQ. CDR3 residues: CASSLDGTDTQYF. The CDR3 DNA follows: TGTGCCAGCAGCTTAGATGGAACAGATACGCAGTATTTT.

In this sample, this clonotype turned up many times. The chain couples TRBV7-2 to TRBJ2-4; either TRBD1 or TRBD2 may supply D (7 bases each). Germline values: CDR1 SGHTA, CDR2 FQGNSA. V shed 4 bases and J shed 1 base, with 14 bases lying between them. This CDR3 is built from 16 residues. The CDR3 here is CASSSQGGGAKNIQYF. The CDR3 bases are TGTGCCAGCAGCTCTCAGGGGGGGGGGGCCAAAAACATTCAGTACTTC.

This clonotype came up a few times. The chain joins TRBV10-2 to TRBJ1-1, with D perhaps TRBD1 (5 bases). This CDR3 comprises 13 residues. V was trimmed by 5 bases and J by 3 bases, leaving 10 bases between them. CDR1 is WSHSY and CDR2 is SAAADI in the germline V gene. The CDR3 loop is CASSWGKDTEAFF. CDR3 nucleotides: TGCGCCAGCAGTTGGGGGAAGGACACTGAAGCTTTCTTT.

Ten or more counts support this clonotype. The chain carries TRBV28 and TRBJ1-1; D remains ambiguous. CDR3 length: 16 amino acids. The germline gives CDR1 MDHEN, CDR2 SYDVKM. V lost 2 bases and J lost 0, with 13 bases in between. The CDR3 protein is CASSLPRQIMNTEAFF. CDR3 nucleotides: TGTGCCAGCAGTTTACCGCGGCAGATAATGAACACTGAAGCTTTCTTT.

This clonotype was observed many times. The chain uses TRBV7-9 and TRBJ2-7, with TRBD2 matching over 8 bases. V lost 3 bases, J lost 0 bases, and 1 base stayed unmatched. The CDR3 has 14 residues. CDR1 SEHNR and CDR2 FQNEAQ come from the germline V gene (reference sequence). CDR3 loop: CASSFAGGSYEQYF. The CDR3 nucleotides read TGTGCCAGCAGCTTTGCGGGGGGCTCCTACGAGCAGTACTTC. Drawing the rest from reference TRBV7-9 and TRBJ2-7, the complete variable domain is DTGVSQNPRHKITKRGQNVTFRCDPISEHNRLYWYRQTLGQGPEFLTYFQNEAQLEKSRLLSDRFSAERPKGSFSTLEIQRTEQGDSAMYLCASSFAGGSYEQYFGPGTRLTVT.

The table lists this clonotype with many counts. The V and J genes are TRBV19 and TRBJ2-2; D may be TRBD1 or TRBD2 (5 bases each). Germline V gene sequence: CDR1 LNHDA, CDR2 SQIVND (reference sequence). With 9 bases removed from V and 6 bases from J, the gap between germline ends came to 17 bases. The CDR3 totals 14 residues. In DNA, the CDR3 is TGTGCCAGCCGGGACGGGGATTGGTCCGGGGAGCTGTTTTTT. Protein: CASRDGDWSGELFF.

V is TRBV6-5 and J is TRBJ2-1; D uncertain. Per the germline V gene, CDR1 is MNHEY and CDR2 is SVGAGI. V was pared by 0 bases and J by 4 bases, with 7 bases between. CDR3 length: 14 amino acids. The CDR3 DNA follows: TGTGCCAGCAGTTACTCGGCCCAGTACAATGAGCAGTTCTTC. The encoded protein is CASSYSAQYNEQFF.

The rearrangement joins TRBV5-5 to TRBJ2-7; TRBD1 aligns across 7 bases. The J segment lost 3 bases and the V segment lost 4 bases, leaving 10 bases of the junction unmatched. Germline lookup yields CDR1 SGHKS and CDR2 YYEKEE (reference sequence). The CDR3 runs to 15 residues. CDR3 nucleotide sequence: TGTGCCAGCAGCATGAGACAGGGAGAACTCTACGAGCAGTACTTC. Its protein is CASSMRQGELYEQYF.